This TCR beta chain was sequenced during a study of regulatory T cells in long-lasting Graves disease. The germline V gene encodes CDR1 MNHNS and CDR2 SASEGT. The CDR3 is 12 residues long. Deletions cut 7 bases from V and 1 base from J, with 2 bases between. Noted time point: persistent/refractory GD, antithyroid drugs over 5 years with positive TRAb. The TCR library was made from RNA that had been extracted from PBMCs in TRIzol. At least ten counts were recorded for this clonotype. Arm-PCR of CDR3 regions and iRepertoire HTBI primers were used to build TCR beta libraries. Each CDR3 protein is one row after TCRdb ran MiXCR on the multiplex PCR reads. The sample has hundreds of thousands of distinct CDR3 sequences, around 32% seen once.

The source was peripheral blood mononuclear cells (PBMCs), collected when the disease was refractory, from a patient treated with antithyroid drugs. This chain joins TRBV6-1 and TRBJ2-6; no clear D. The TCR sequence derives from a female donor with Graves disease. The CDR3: CASKSGANVLTF. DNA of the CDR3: TGTGCCAGCAAGTCTGGGGCCAACGTCCTGACTTTC.